A single sample is the source of the 24 T cell receptor beta chains below, sequenced in a study of cytomegalovirus exposure and HLA in healthy donors. 60 Vbeta and 13 Jbeta primers were used in PCR. Libraries were prepared by immunoSEQ multiplex PCR; TCRdb keeps only in-frame clonotypes and omits some of them. The sample holds some 180,000 clones, approximately 84% seen once. Input material: PBMCs. All receptors derive from a girl aged 10 to 17 in good health and CMV-seropositive.

This clone was counted a few times. This sequence joins TRBV6-1 and TRBJ1-5, with D possibly matching TRBD1 (6 bases). The CDR3 consists of 15 residues. V lost 2 bases and J lost 11, with 19 bases in between. Germline V CDR1 and CDR2: MNHNS, SASEGT. CDR3 bases: TGTGCCAGCAGTGAAAAACCAGGGCCTAGGGGGACCCAGCATTTT. Translation gives CASSEKPGPRGTQHF.

The CDR3 is CASSETGGDIQYF. Here the CDR3 DNA reads TGTGCCAGCAGTGAGACGGGAGGTGACATTCAGTACTTC. The V call is TRBV7-9, the J call TRBJ2-4; TRBD2 matches at 7 bases. V shed 6 bases and J 8 bases; nucleotides not matched to a gene: 7. Germline V CDR1 and CDR2: SEHNR, FQNEAQ (reference sequence). The CDR3 is made up of 13 amino acids.

In DNA form, the CDR3 reads TGTGCCAGCAGTGGGCCTAAAGAGGGTCAGCCCCAGCATTTT. Residues: CASSGPKEGQPQHF. The V gene is TRBV2, the J gene TRBJ1-5; D unclear. In germline, CDR1 is SNHLY, CDR2 FYNNEI. The CDR3 sequence is 14 residues long. The ends were cut back, 4 bases at V and 6 bases at J, with 13 bases in the middle.

This chain uses TRBV19 with TRBJ1-1; 7 bases fit TRBD1. The V gene end was trimmed by 7 bases and the J gene end by 1 base; junction bases not matched to a gene: 18. The CDR3 runs 18 residues. Germline V CDR1 and CDR2: LNHDA, SQIVND (reference sequence). DNA for the CDR3: TGTGCCAGTACAGGAAACAGGGGCTTTGTTGAGTCGAACACTGAAGCTTTCTTT. It specifies CASTGNRGFVESNTEAFF.

The J gene is TRBJ2-5, the V gene TRBV29-1, with TRBD1 as a possible D gene (6 bases). Matching the DNA end better, TRBJ2-7 makes the J call doubtful. The CDR3 runs to 14 residues. Looked up from germline, CDR1 is SQVTM and CDR2 is ANQGSEA. CDR3 sequence: CSVTGTANSYEQYF. DNA of the CDR3: TGCAGCGTAACAGGGACCGCAAACTCCTACGAGCAGTACTTC.

This clone appeared once. The rearrangement links TRBV27 to TRBJ2-1; maybe TRBD2 (5 bases). Germline V gene sequence: CDR1 MNHEY, CDR2 SMNVEV (reference sequence). V was trimmed by 2 bases and J by 8 bases, leaving 19 bases between them. This CDR3 has 16 amino acids. CDR3 amino acids: CASSLPLGIRGHEQFF. The CDR3 DNA reads as TGTGCCAGCAGTTTACCACTAGGAATTAGAGGCCATGAGCAGTTCTTC.

V gene TRBV2 combines with J gene TRBJ2-1; D is undetermined. Trimming removed 5 bases at V and 0 bases at J, with 11 bases between. The V gene's germline CDR1 is SNHLY and CDR2 FYNNEI. This CDR3 region has 15 residues. CDR3 protein: CASSINIVSYNEQFF. The CDR3 DNA follows: TGTGCCAGCAGTATTAACATTGTCTCCTACAATGAGCAGTTCTTC.

The chain uses TRBV19 and TRBJ2-1, with D possibly TRBD2 on 5 matching bases. The CDR3 is 18 residues long. CDR1 and CDR2 (germline): LNHDA, SQIVND (reference sequence). Between the trimmed V and J ends, which lost 1 base and 7 bases, there was a span of 23 bases. In nucleotides, the CDR3 is TGTGCCAGTAGTATAGTGCCGGTAAGGTCAGCCAGAGGGAATGAGCAGTTCTTC. Translating gives CASSIVPVRSARGNEQFF. Using reference TRBV19 and TRBJ2-1 for the parts outside the CDR3, the full variable domain is DGGITQSPKYLFRKEGQNVTLSCEQNLNHDAMYWYRQDPGQGLRLIYYSQIVNDFQKGDIAEGYSVSREKKESFPLTVTSAQKNPTAFYLCASSIVPVRSARGNEQFFGPGTRLTVL.

The CDR3 DNA follows: TGTGCCAGCAGCTTGGACAGGGGTCCTGAGCAGTTCTTC. Its translation is CASSLDRGPEQFF. The genes are TRBV11-1 and TRBJ2-1, with TRBD1 identical over 9 bases. V lost 3 bases and J lost 9; bases outside the gene matches: 3. The CDR3 runs 13 residues. In germline, CDR1 is SGHAT, CDR2 FQDESV (reference sequence).

There are a few counts of this clone. Other DNA sequences of this sample code for an identical CDR3. This chain joins TRBV7-9 and TRBJ2-7; D is ambiguous. The CDR3 is 11 residues long. The V gene's germline CDR1 is SEHNR and CDR2 FQNEAQ (reference sequence). Trimming removed 5 bases at V and 0 bases at J, with 2 bases between. CDR3 nucleotides: TGTGCCAGCAGCCGCTCCTACGAGCAGTACTTC. This codes for CASSRSYEQYF.

This clone turned up a few times. The CDR3 protein is CASSLGAGSGAFF. In nucleotides, the CDR3 is TGTGCCAGCAGCTTGGGAGCGGGGAGTGGAGCTTTCTTT. The rearrangement joins TRBV11-2 to TRBJ1-1, with D unresolved. Trimming took 3 bases from V and 10 from J, leaving 15 bases between them. The germline V gene has CDR1 SGHAT and CDR2 FQNNGV. The length of the CDR3 is 13 residues.

V usage is TRBV7-8 and J usage is TRBJ2-7; D is possibly TRBD2 (6 bases). Trimming left V 4 bases short and J 6 bases short, with 10 bases between. The length of the CDR3 is 12 residues. Germline V gives CDR1 SGHVS, CDR2 FQNEAQ. CDR3 bases: TGTGCCAGCAGCTCCTATAGCGGCGAGCAGTACTTC. As protein: CASSSYSGEQYF.

This rearrangement joins TRBV6-5 to TRBJ2-1, with 7 bases that match TRBD2. The CDR3 is 13 residues long. J was trimmed by 8 bases and V by 0 bases; bases with no gene match: 1. The germline gives CDR1 MNHEY, CDR2 SVGAGI. The CDR3 DNA follows: TGTGCCAGCAGTTACTCGCTAGCGGATGAGCAGTTCTTC. This translates into CASSYSLADEQFF.

The J gene is TRBJ2-7, the V gene TRBV18; the match to TRBD1 covers 8 bases. The CDR3 spans 14 residues. Trimming at V came to 2 bases and at J to 5 bases, leaving 5 bases not matched to a gene. Germline V lookup: CDR1 KGHSH, CDR2 LQKENI. The CDR3 DNA follows: TGTGCCAGCTCACCAGGACAGGGTAGCAACGAGCAGTACTTC. Protein sequence: CASSPGQGSNEQYF.

The chain joins TRBV30 to TRBJ2-1, with 11 bases fitting TRBD2. J was trimmed by 8 bases and V by 4 bases; bases with no gene match: 10. The length of the CDR3 is 15 residues. Germline V gene sequence: CDR1 GTSNPN, CDR2 SVGIG (reference sequence). The DNA for the CDR3 is TGTGCCTGGACCGGGACTAGCGGCTATTTTGATGAGCAGTTCTTC. It is translated as CAWTGTSGYFDEQFF.

The gene calls are TRBV2 and TRBJ1-2; 10 bases line up with TRBD1. J was trimmed by 6 bases and V by 4 bases; bases with no gene match: 5. The CDR3 is 14 amino acids. Germline values: CDR1 SNHLY, CDR2 FYNNEI. The CDR3: CASSGQGAQDGYTF. CDR3 DNA sequence: TGTGCCAGCAGTGGACAGGGGGCGCAAGATGGCTACACCTTC.

The table lists this clone with a few counts. The chain links TRBV5-1 to TRBJ2-3, with TRBD2 matching 7 bases. The trim removed 4 bases at V and 0 bases at J, leaving 5 bases unmatched. Germline V gene sequence: CDR1 SGHRS, CDR2 YFSETQ. CDR3 size: 15 residues. The chain's CDR3 is CASSQLALSTDTQYF. Written as DNA, the CDR3 is TGCGCCAGCAGCCAACTAGCGTTGAGCACAGATACGCAGTATTTT.

The rearrangement uses TRBV7-9 and TRBJ2-7; 7 positions match TRBD2. V trimming: 1 base; J trimming: 2 bases; junction bases outside the gene matches: 5. This CDR3 comprises 15 residues. Germline loops: CDR1 SEHNR, CDR2 FQNEAQ (reference sequence). The CDR3 nucleotides are TGTGCCAGCAGCTTAGACAGCGGGAAACCCTACGAGCAGTACTTC. It specifies CASSLDSGKPYEQYF.

This chain connects TRBV11-1 to TRBJ1-1; no definite D call. The CDR3 contains 15 residues. The ends were cut back, 5 bases at V and 0 bases at J, with 13 bases in the middle. In germline, CDR1 is SGHAT, CDR2 FQDESV (reference sequence). The CDR3 region is CASSPSRSLNTEAFF. CDR3 DNA: TGTGCCAGCAGCCCCTCTAGGTCCCTGAACACTGAAGCTTTCTTT.

The chain employs TRBV19 and TRBJ2-1; possible D gene TRBD2, 7 bases. The V gene's germline CDR1 is LNHDA and CDR2 SQIVND (reference sequence). The V end was cut by 10 bases, the J end by 7 bases, with 23 bases between. The CDR3 sequence is 15 residues long. The CDR3 protein is CATRLGGRARNEQFF. The CDR3, as DNA: TGTGCCACCCGACTAGGGGGGAGGGCCCGGAATGAGCAGTTCTTC.

The V call is TRBV4-1, the J call TRBJ1-1; 8 bases match TRBD1. CDR3 length: 14 residues. Losses at the gene ends were 3 bases for V and 4 bases for J; bases not matched to a gene: 4. In germline, CDR1 is MGHRA, CDR2 YSYEKL. CDR3 loop: CASSQEDRGTEAFF. The CDR3 DNA follows: TGCGCCAGCAGCCAGGAAGACAGGGGCACTGAAGCTTTCTTT.

The V call is TRBV23-1, the J call TRBJ1-1; D perhaps matches TRBD1 (6 bases). TRBV23-1 is placed among ORFs of uncertain function. Deletions cut 7 bases from V and 2 bases from J, with 20 bases between. The CDR3 consists of 16 residues. This CDR3 reads CASIRAGANLNTEAFF. DNA of the CDR3: TGCGCCAGCATTCGGGCAGGGGCCAATCTAAACACTGAAGCTTTCTTT.

This clone appeared a single time. The chain is built from TRBV6-6 and TRBJ1-3; tentative D call: TRBD1 (5 bases). Trimming pared 4 bases from V and 4 bases from J, leaving 17 bases between. Germline V CDR1 and CDR2: MNHNY, SVGAGI (reference sequence). The CDR3 is made up of 16 amino acids. The CDR3 DNA reads as TGTGCCAGCAGTTTACACCCAGGGATCTCCGGAAACACCATATATTTT. Residues: CASSLHPGISGNTIYF.

In DNA form, the CDR3 reads TGTGCAAGTCGCTTAGGTCCGGGACTAGCGGGAGAATACGAGCAGTACTTC. Translating it yields CASRLGPGLAGEYEQYF. The gene calls are TRBV12-2 and TRBJ2-7; the D call in the table, TRBD2, was not verified against the DNA. TRBV12-2 is a recognized pseudogene. This CDR3 has 17 amino acids.